This TCR beta chain was profiled in a study of blood T cell repertoires in COVID-19. Overall study: Samples representing acute and convalescent COVID-19 were sourced from the United States, Italy and Spain. Sources were T cells, B-cell-depleted T cells, or PBMCs; the material itself was cDNA or gDNA.

Authors' processing steps: It was from reference gene primer amplification that nucleated cell counts were estimated. The protocol was immunoSEQ multiplex PCR, while the TCRdb copy is restricted to in-frame clones and leaves out a portion. Clone size and the V and J calls come from that table; the DNA yielded D and trimming. The repertoire includes around 250,000 clones, around 83% of them detected once, and around 8.1% sits in the top ten. CDR3 size: 14 residues. After removal of 4 bases from V and 3 bases from J, the junction contained 5 bases not matched to a gene. Germline CDR1 and CDR2: LNHDA and SQIVND (reference sequence).

Sequencing was done on a sample of peripheral blood. This sequence was found in a middle-aged man with active or convalescent COVID-19. The rearrangement uses TRBV19 and TRBJ1-1; 7 bases agree with TRBD1. As DNA, the CDR3 is TGTGCCAGTAGTAAACGGGACAGCTACACTGAAGCTTTCTTT. Translation: CASSKRDSYTEAFF.